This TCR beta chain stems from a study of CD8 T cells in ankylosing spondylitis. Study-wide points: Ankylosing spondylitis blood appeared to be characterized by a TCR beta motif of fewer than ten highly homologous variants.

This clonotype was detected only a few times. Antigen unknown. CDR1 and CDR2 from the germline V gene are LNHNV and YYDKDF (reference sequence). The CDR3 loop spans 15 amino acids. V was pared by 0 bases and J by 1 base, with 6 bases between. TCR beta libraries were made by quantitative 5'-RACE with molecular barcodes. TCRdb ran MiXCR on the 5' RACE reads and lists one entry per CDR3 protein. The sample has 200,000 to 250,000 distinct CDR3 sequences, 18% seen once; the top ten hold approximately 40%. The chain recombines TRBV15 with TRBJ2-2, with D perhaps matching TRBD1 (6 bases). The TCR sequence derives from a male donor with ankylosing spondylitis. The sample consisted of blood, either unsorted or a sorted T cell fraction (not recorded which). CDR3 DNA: TGTGCCACCAGCAGAGAACAGGGGAACACCGGGGAGCTGTTTTTT. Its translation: CATSREQGNTGELFF.